The 2 T cell receptor beta chains given below trace back to one sample, sequenced in a study of T cells after yellow fever vaccination. TCRdb called the 5' RACE reads again in MiXCR, with one record for every CDR3 protein. The repertoire consists of fewer than 350,000 distinct CDR3 sequences, with around 4.5% occurring once and the leading ten covering less than 20%. The specimen was PBMCs, collected 15 days after the yellow fever booster vaccination. These receptors were taken from a young man who received the YFV17D yellow fever vaccine.

This clonotype has just a few counts. This rearrangement joins TRBV4-2 to TRBJ1-5, with a weak D call TRBD1 (6 bases). The CDR3 runs to 21 residues. V lost 4 bases and J 0 bases, leaving 28 bases between the germline ends. The germline V gene encodes CDR1 LGHNA and CDR2 YNFKEQ. The CDR3 DNA sequence: TGTGCCAGCAGCCCACGAAGGCCGAGCTTGGGCAGGGGACATAGCAATCAGCCCCAGCATTTT. It translates to CASSPRRPSLGRGHSNQPQHF.

V is TRBV6-5 and J is TRBJ2-1, with 8 positions matching TRBD2. Trimming cost V 4 bases and J 1 base; bases outside gene matches: 6. Germline V gene lookup returns CDR1 MNHEY and CDR2 SVGAGI. The CDR3 is 16 amino acids. CDR3 in DNA: TGTGCCAGCAGTTTAACCGGGGGGGCGTCCTACAATGAGCAGTTCTTC. Translation gives CASSLTGGASYNEQFF.